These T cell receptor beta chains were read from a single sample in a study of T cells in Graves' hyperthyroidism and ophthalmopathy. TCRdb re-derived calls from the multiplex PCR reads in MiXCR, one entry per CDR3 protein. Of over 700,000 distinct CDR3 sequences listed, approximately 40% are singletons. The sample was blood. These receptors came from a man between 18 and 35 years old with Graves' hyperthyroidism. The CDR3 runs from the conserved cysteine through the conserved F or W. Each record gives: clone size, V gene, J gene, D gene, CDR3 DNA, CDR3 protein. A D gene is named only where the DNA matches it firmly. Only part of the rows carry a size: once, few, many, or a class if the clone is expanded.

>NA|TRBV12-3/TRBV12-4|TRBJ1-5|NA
TGTGCCAGCAGTAAAGGGGTTTGGCAGCCCCAGCATTTT
CASSKGVWQPQHF
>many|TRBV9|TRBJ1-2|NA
TGTGCCAGCAGCGTAAACGACGTCCGCTACACCTTC
CASSVNDVRYTF
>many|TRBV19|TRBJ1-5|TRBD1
TGTGCCAGTAGTATACCCGTCAACAGGGGGCAGAGCAATCAGCCCCAGCATTTT
CASSIPVNRGQSNQPQHF
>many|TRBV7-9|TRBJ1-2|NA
TGTGCCAGCAGCTTAGGGTCCATGGGGCACACTAACTATGGCTACACCTTC
CASSLGSMGHTNYGYTF
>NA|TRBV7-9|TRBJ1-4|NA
TGTGCCTGGTCTACCCAGATGGGGCGGAATGAAAAACTGTTTTTT
CAWSTQMGRNEKLFF
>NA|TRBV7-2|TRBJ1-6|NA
TGTGCCAGCAGCCCCGGCGGGTTGGACGGATATAATTCACCCCTCCACTTT
CASSPGGLDGYNSPLHF
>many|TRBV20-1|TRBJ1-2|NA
TGCAGTGCTAGGCCTGGGAGGGACGGGAACTATGGCTACACCTTC
CSARPGRDGNYGYTF
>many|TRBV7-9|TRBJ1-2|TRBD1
TGTGCCAGCAGCCCGGACAGGGATGATGGCTACACCTTC
CASSPDRDDGYTF
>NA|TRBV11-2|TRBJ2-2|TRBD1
TGTGCCAGCAGCAAGGGACAGGCGTTAAACACCGGGGAGCTGTTTTTT
CASSKGQALNTGELFF
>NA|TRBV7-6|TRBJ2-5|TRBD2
TGTGCCAGCAGCCTAGCGGGAGGATTTGAGACCCAGTACTTC
CASSLAGGFETQYF
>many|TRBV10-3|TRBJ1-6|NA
TGTGCCATCAGTGATCAGGGAGAGAATTCACCCCTCCACTTT
CAISDQGENSPLHF
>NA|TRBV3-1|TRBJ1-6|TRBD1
TGTGCCAGCAGCCGTGGGACAGGGATTAATTCACCCCTCCACTTT
CASSRGTGINSPLHF
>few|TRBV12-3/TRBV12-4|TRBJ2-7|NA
TGTGCCAGCAGGATCACAGGGATCTACGAGCAGTACTTC
CASRITGIYEQYF
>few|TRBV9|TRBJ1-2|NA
TGTGCCAGCAGTACGACACAACGACCCGCTAACTATGGCTACACCTTC
CASSTTQRPANYGYTF
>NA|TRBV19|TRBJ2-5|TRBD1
TGTGCCAGTAGTATAGATCCCTCGGGACAGGGGAGAAAGTTCGAGGAGACCCAGTACTTC
CASSIDPSGQGRKFEETQYF
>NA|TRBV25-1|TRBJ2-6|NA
TGTGCTAGTGGAGGACGGGACCTCGGGGCCAACGTCCTGACTTTC
CASGGRDLGANVLTF
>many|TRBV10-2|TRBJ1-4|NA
TGCGCCAGCAGTGACCCCGGGACACTAAATGAAAAACTGTTTTTT
CASSDPGTLNEKLFF
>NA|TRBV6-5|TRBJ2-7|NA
TGTGCCAGCAGGGACGGATCGATGGAGCAGTACTTC
CASRDGSMEQYF
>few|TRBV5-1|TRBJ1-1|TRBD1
TGCGCCAGCAGCTTGGAGCTAGGGGGCAAGACTGAAGCTTTCTTT
CASSLELGGKTEAFF
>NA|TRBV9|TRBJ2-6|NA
TGTGCCAGCAGGGGGATCTACGGCCTGACTTTC
CASRGIYGLTF